The rows below give T cell receptor beta chains drawn from one sample of a study of response to subunit inactivated influenza vaccine. TCRdb processed the RT-PCR reads anew with MiXCR; each CDR3 protein has one entry. This sample has roughly 650,000 distinct CDR3 sequences, with 12% to 15% found just once. Specimen: PBMCs from blood, collected 14 days before vaccination. The receptors derive from a man between 50 and 59 years old who received an inactivated influenza vaccine. Both conserved end residues are part of each CDR3. Fields, in order: CDR3 protein, CDR3 DNA, D gene, J gene, clone size, V gene. D genes are given only for firm matches. Clone size is given for some rows only: seen once, a few or many times, or a class if the clone is expanded.

CASSHPGVSSYEQYF,TGTGCCAGCAGTCACCCAGGGGTTAGTTCCTACGAGCAGTACTTC,-,TRBJ2-7,few,TRBV6-5
CASSLDSGELFF,TGCGCCAGCAGCTTGGACTCCGGGGAGCTGTTTTTT,-,TRBJ2-2,few,TRBV5-1
CSARPRTGLNIQYF,TGCAGTGCTAGACCCCGGACAGGGTTAAACATTCAGTACTTC,TRBD1,TRBJ2-4,few,TRBV20-1
CASSPDRGYAFNEKLFF,TGTGCCAGCAGCCCTGACAGGGGATACGCCTTTAATGAAAAACTGTTTTTT,TRBD1,TRBJ1-4,-,TRBV7-9
CASSFRQGGRLTSGANVLTF,TGTGCCAGCAGCTTTCGGCAGGGAGGGCGCCTAACGTCCGGGGCCAACGTCCTGACTTTC,TRBD2,TRBJ2-6,-,TRBV11-2
CSARDPGAGELFF,TGCAGTGCTAGAGATCCGGGAGCCGGGGAGCTGTTTTTT,-,TRBJ2-2,few,TRBV20-1
CASSEGSGGFSGELFF,TGCGCCAGCAGTGAGGGTAGCGGGGGTTTCTCCGGGGAGCTGTTTTTT,TRBD2,TRBJ2-2,-,TRBV10-1
CASSVISGGSYNEQFF,TGTGCCAGCAGTGTAATTAGCGGGGGATCTTACAATGAGCAGTTCTTC,TRBD2,TRBJ2-1,few,TRBV6-1
CASSLRGRGLNSPLHF,TGTGCCAGCAGCTTACGGGGCAGGGGCCTTAATTCACCCCTCCACTTT,-,TRBJ1-6,-,TRBV7-2
CASSGQGSDTQYF,TGTGCCAGCAGCGGACAGGGGTCAGATACGCAGTATTTT,TRBD1,TRBJ2-3,-,TRBV9
CASSPSGTGITGELFF,TGCGCCAGCAGCCCATCGGGGACAGGAATTACCGGGGAGCTGTTTTTT,TRBD1,TRBJ2-2,few,TRBV4-1
CASSPGLATSYNEQFF,TGTGCCAGCAGCCCAGGACTAGCTACTTCCTACAATGAGCAGTTCTTC,TRBD2,TRBJ2-1,-,TRBV5-4
CSAPPLTGGTEAFF,TGCAGTGCCCCGCCCCTGACAGGGGGCACTGAAGCTTTCTTT,TRBD1,TRBJ1-1,-,TRBV20-1
CASSPPHGRATQYF,TGTGCCAGCTCACCTCCCCACGGTAGAGCTACGCAGTATTTT,-,TRBJ2-3,-,TRBV18
CASENRDVAQETQYF,TGCGCCAGCGAAAACCGGGACGTGGCACAAGAGACCCAGTACTTC,-,TRBJ2-5,-,TRBV5-1
CATLDGGVGIQYF,TGTGCCACCTTGGACGGTGGGGTGGGCATTCAGTACTTC,-,TRBJ2-4,many,TRBV10-3
CAISELDTFTGELFF,TGTGCCATCAGTGAGTTGGACACATTCACCGGGGAGCTGTTTTTT,-,TRBJ2-2,-,TRBV10-3
CASKIGSEQYF,TGTGCCAGCAAGATCGGCAGCGAGCAGTACTTC,-,TRBJ2-7,few,TRBV27
CASSSLAGPRHEQFF,TGTGCCAGCAGCTCCCTAGCGGGGCCTCGTCATGAGCAGTTCTTC,TRBD2,TRBJ2-1,few,TRBV7-9
CASSQETEIPFEAFF,TGCGCCAGCAGCCAAGAAACAGAAATACCGTTTGAAGCTTTCTTT,-,TRBJ1-1,-,TRBV4-3
CASSYSLDARETYEQYF,TGTGCCAGCAGTTACTCCTTGGACGCCCGAGAAACCTACGAGCAGTACTTC,-,TRBJ2-7,few,TRBV6-5
CASSFSSGGAYEQYF,TGTGCCAGCAGTTTTTCTAGCGGGGGGGCCTACGAGCAGTACTTC,TRBD2,TRBJ2-7,few,TRBV6-5
CASSKTGPVFF,TGTGCCAGCAGTAAGACCGGGCCCGTGTTTTTT,-,TRBJ1-4,-,TRBV12-3/TRBV12-4
CASRGGGTANTGELFF,TGTGCCAGCAGAGGGGGGGGGACAGCGAACACCGGGGAGCTGTTTTTT,-,TRBJ2-2,-,TRBV7-2
CASSPLLSGAGYTF,TGCGCCAGCAGCCCTCTCCTCTCAGGGGCCGGCTACACCTTC,-,TRBJ1-2,-,TRBV4-1
CASSLRVKTSGQETQYF,TGTGCCAGCAGCTTAAGGGTGAAGACTAGCGGCCAAGAGACCCAGTACTTC,TRBD2,TRBJ2-5,few,TRBV7-2
CSATWGDGKNIQYF,TGCAGTGCTACCTGGGGGGACGGCAAAAACATTCAGTACTTC,-,TRBJ2-4,few,TRBV20-1
CASSSPTMLSSGDEQFF,TGTGCCAGCAGTTCTCCGACTATGCTCTCGTCCGGGGATGAGCAGTTCTTC,-,TRBJ2-1,few,TRBV6-2/TRBV6-3
CASSLSGSSRTEAFF,TGTGCCAGCAGCTTAAGTGGGTCCTCGAGGACTGAAGCTTTCTTT,-,TRBJ1-1,-,TRBV7-3
CAWSVLARGLYNEQFF,TGTGCCTGGAGTGTACTAGCCAGGGGGCTCTACAATGAGCAGTTCTTC,TRBD1,TRBJ2-1,few,TRBV30
CASNTGGARNTGELFF,TGTGCCAGCAATACAGGGGGCGCAAGGAACACCGGGGAGCTGTTTTTT,TRBD1,TRBJ2-2,-,TRBV7-9
CASSHNDRVPYEQYF,TGTGCCAGCAGCCACAATGACAGGGTCCCCTACGAGCAGTACTTC,TRBD1,TRBJ2-7,-,TRBV16
CASPGTSGPSSYNEQFF,TGTGCCAGCCCGGGGACTAGCGGCCCTAGCTCCTACAATGAGCAGTTCTTC,TRBD2,TRBJ2-1,few,TRBV7-9
CASSQDKGSTDTQYF,TGCGCCAGCAGCCAAGATAAAGGAAGCACAGATACGCAGTATTTT,-,TRBJ2-3,-,TRBV4-3
CASRPTGRFTYEQYF,TGCGCCAGCAGACCGACAGGGAGGTTCACCTACGAGCAGTACTTC,-,TRBJ2-7,few,TRBV5-1
CASSSRAGYTSYEQYF,TGTGCCAGCAGCAGTAGGGCAGGGTACACTTCCTACGAGCAGTACTTC,-,TRBJ2-7,-,TRBV11-2
CSASSSGIANTQYF,TGCAGTGCTAGTTCTAGCGGGATAGCCAATACGCAGTATTTT,TRBD2,TRBJ2-3,-,TRBV20-1
CASTLMGGPYNEQFF,TGTGCCAGCACCCTAATGGGGGGCCCCTACAATGAGCAGTTCTTC,-,TRBJ2-1,-,TRBV12-3/TRBV12-4
CASSVGGQGFEKLFF,TGTGCCAGCAGCGTAGGTGGACAGGGTTTCGAAAAACTGTTTTTT,TRBD1,TRBJ1-4,-,TRBV9
CASSFEGLARRQETQYF,TGTGCCAGCAGTTTTGAAGGGCTAGCGAGGAGGCAAGAGACCCAGTACTTC,-,TRBJ2-5,-,TRBV12-3/TRBV12-4
CASSPPRSSYNEQFF,TGTGCCAGCAGCCCCCCAAGGAGCTCCTACAATGAGCAGTTCTTC,-,TRBJ2-1,few,TRBV6-2/TRBV6-3
CASSVETYTGELFF,TGTGCCAGCAGTGTAGAGACTTACACCGGGGAGCTGTTTTTT,-,TRBJ2-2,-,TRBV2
CSAREPDSGGTRSNTGELFF,TGCAGTGCTAGAGAGCCTGACAGCGGGGGGACGAGATCGAACACCGGGGAGCTGTTTTTT,TRBD2,TRBJ2-2,many,TRBV20-1
CASSPFSGPRSYNEQFF,TGTGCCAGCAGTCCCTTTAGCGGCCCCCGCTCCTACAATGAGCAGTTCTTC,-,TRBJ2-1,-,TRBV12-3/TRBV12-4
CAISDGDSHQPQHF,TGTGCCATCAGTGATGGGGATTCGCATCAGCCCCAGCATTTT,-,TRBJ1-5,-,TRBV10-3
CASSQDFGGDYSYNEQFF,TGTGCCAGCAGCCAAGATTTCGGGGGGGACTACTCCTACAATGAGCAGTTCTTC,TRBD2,TRBJ2-1,-,TRBV3-1
CAWSVAGTIQREAFF,TGTGCCTGGAGTGTGGCAGGTACCATCCAGCGTGAAGCTTTCTTT,-,TRBJ1-1,few,TRBV30
CASSSQAGGTYEQYF,TGTGCCAGCAGCTCTCAAGCGGGTGGCACCTACGAGCAGTACTTC,-,TRBJ2-7,few,TRBV7-2
CASSPQAQQFF,TGTGCCAGCTCACCCCAGGCGCAGCAGTTCTTC,-,TRBJ2-1,-,TRBV18
CASSLGGGVPETQYF,TGTGCCAGCAGCTTGGGGGGAGGAGTTCCAGAGACCCAGTACTTC,-,TRBJ2-5,few,TRBV5-4
CASSEFRGADTQYF,TGTGCCAGCAGTGAATTTAGGGGGGCAGATACGCAGTATTTT,-,TRBJ2-3,few,TRBV25-1
CASRAATMTTQYF,TGTGCCAGCAGGGCCGCTACTATGACGACCCAGTACTTC,-,TRBJ2-5,few,TRBV6-1
CSVETTGQGSYEQYF,TGCAGCGTTGAAACGACGGGACAGGGGTCCTACGAGCAGTACTTC,TRBD1,TRBJ2-7,-,TRBV29-1
CASSLDYNEQFF,TGCGCCAGCAGCCTCGATTACAATGAGCAGTTCTTC,-,TRBJ2-1,many,TRBV12-3/TRBV12-4
CSVASAGRLEAFF,TGCAGCGTTGCCTCTGCAGGGAGATTAGAAGCTTTCTTT,-,TRBJ1-1,-,TRBV29-1
CASSQELTSGVLYEQFF,TGCGCCAGCAGCCAGGAACTGACTAGCGGGGTCCTCTATGAGCAGTTCTTC,TRBD2,TRBJ2-1,-,TRBV4-1
CASSLATPYYEQYF,TGTGCCAGCAGCTTAGCAACTCCTTACTACGAGCAGTACTTC,-,TRBJ2-7,few,TRBV7-9